This T cell receptor (beta chain) is drawn from a study of T cell repertoires in cytomegalovirus infection. Study summary: Both CMV infection and a matching HLA type were indicated by public TCR beta signatures.

At least ten counts were recorded for this clonotype. As yet, its antigen is unknown. Via MiXCR, TCRdb re-called the reads, giving one row per CDR3 protein. Of about 890,000 distinct CDR3 sequences detected, around 30% appear once; the ten largest clones hold around 15%. Study results and caveats: CMV carriers with the relevant HLA were identified by cumulative public TCR beta family frequency. Within the response measured ex vivo, HLA-C-restricted CMV-specific TCR beta clonotypes were dominant.

Germline CDR1 SGHTA, CDR2 FQGNSA. V was clipped by 4 bases and J by 0 bases, with 15 bases between them. The CDR3 spans 16 residues. This receptor was identified in a human donor in good health (CMV status not recorded). Some clones in this sample may be carry-over from other donors' samples. This specimen was cultured CD8+ T cells from PBMCs, taken from culture after CMV antigen stimulation. The rearrangement joins TRBV7-2 to TRBJ1-1; D not resolved. CDR3 nucleotides: TGTGCCAGCAGCTACCGGAGCCGAAGCTTGAACACTGAAGCTTTCTTT. Residues: CASSYRSRSLNTEAFF. The full variable domain, rest sourced from reference TRBV7-2 and TRBJ1-1, is GAGVSQSPSNKVTEKGKDVELRCDPISGHTALYWYRQSLGQGLEFLIYFQGNSAPDKSGLPSDRFSAERTGGSVSTLTIQRTQQEDSAVYLCASSYRSRSLNTEAFFGQGTRLTVV.